The clone carrying this TCR beta chain was seen a handful of times. Via MiXCR, TCRdb re-called the PCR reads, giving one row per CDR3 protein. The repertoire has some 3,800 distinct CDR3 sequences, 64% of them found once; the top ten carry roughly 18%. The patients had localized lung adenocarcinoma, a non-small cell subtype. Germline CDR1 and CDR2: MNHNS and SASEGT. The V and J ends lost 6 bases and 7 bases, in that order; junction bases with no gene match: 5. The length of the CDR3 is 12 residues. This sample stems from a study of CD4 and CD8 cells across lung adenocarcinoma regions. The sequencing sample was made of CD8+ T cells from the margin of a lung tumor. The gene calls are TRBV6-1 and TRBJ1-2, with 7 bases matching TRBD1. The receptor's source is a female donor with lung adenocarcinoma. The CD4 and CD8 labels of this study may be unreliable. CDR3 region: CASRASGGGYTF. CDR3 coding DNA: TGTGCCAGCAGGGCATCAGGGGGTGGCTACACCTTC.